The TCR beta chain under discussion was sequenced for a study of blood T cell repertoires in COVID-19. Measured with immunoSEQ multiplex PCR; TCRdb has only the in-frame clones, and not every one. The sample carries 160,000 or so clones, just under 80% recorded once. CDR3 length equals 15 residues. Germline V gives CDR1 SGHNT, CDR2 YYREEE (reference sequence). V was clipped by 0 bases and J by 7 bases, with 14 bases between them. The sequenced sample was peripheral blood. The genes are TRBV5-4 and TRBJ2-1; TRBD2 is a possible D gene (6 bases). The TCR comes from an elderly woman with acute or convalescent COVID-19. CDR3 sequence (DNA): TGTGCCAGCAGCTTGGGAGCGGGCCAGGGAAATGAGCAGTTCTTC. Encoded protein: CASSLGAGQGNEQFF.